The present T cell receptor beta chain was sequenced within a study of blood T cell repertoires in COVID-19 (TCRdb year 2020). General notes on the study: Samples from collaborators originated in the United States, Italy and Spain and spanned both the acute and convalescent phases of COVID-19. The sample metadata nearly always contained a de-identified subject ID, COVID-19 status, age in years and sex. The prospective study material was composed of cDNA or gDNA derived from T cells, B-cell-depleted T cells, or PBMCs. A freely available public database, intended as a resource for researchers studying the immune response to SARS-CoV-2, is where the repertoires were released. The samples were drawn from the first 160 participants of the ongoing ImmuneRACE study and from over a thousand subjects provided by 6 global collaborators. The dataset comprised deeply sampled blood TCRbeta repertoires from subjects exposed to, actively infected with, or recovered from COVID-19. HLA class I and class II types, where available, came from metadata supplied by the sample provider rather than from assay-based typing. Here is what the overall study found, with its caveats: The quantity of clinical and demographic metadata differed by source and by participant and was supplied without curation.

For this clone: What antigen it recognizes has not been identified. No base qualities exist here, and no much larger clone lies one base off it.

Each collaborating institution followed its own protocols to collect whole blood in K2EDTA tubes. Collaborator samples were shipped for TCRbeta analysis as frozen whole blood, isolated PBMCs, or DNA extracted from either sample type. The germline V gene (reference sequence) gives CDR1 as MNHEY and CDR2 as SMNVEV. CDR3 length: 15 amino acids, cysteine to phenylalanine. Here the CDR3 DNA is all that survives: 45 bases in frame from base 1. Trimming removed 6 bases from V and 7 bases from J; the gene matches leave 8 bases unexplained. The immunoSEQ Assay, a bias-controlled multiplex PCR, was used to amplify TCRbeta CDR3 regions from genomic DNA. In the authors' own workflow: The number of nucleated cells in each sample was estimated by amplification of reference gene primers within the assay. To quantify the absolute abundance of each unique TCRbeta CDR3 rearrangement, sequence reads were collapsed and filtered. For each sample, productive Simpson clonality was calculated by taking the square root of Simpson's diversity index across productive rearrangements. TCRdb retrieved this table from immuneACCESS and kept in-frame rearrangements only. Not all clones are present; in checked studies, unresolved V genes account for under half, and no reason is known for the remainder. The D gene and trimming were derived from the DNA, and the V and J assignments and clone size from that table. The sample records roughly 390,000 clones, 85% of which are singletons. The ten largest make up under 4% of the sample.

The sequence is built from TRBV27 and TRBJ2-1; 11 middle bases align to TRBD1. The receptor was derived from a woman under 30 with acute or convalescent COVID-19. Material: peripheral blood. The base sequence is TGTGCCAGCAGCCCGACGGGACAGGGGGGTAATGAGCAGTTCTTC. This gives the protein CASSPTGQGGNEQFF.